This T cell receptor beta chain comes out of a study of beta chain features in type 1 diabetes. Sequencing targeted expressed TCRB transcripts, as all isolated RNA had been reverse transcribed. The repertoire was sequenced with immunoSEQ multiplex PCR; TCRdb's copy has only in-frame clones and lacks some. The sample shows over 300,000 clones, under 8.5% of them seen only once. The CDR3 extends over 16 amino acids. CDR1 is LNHNV, CDR2 YYDKDF, per germline (reference sequence). V was clipped by 1 base and J by 5 bases, with 18 bases between them. This clone was recorded a few times. The chain combines TRBV15 with TRBJ2-7; D assignment may be TRBD1 or TRBD2 (6 bases each). The TCR originated in a young woman in good health. Sequencing input: central memory CD4+ T cells from blood. The CDR3 DNA sequence: TGTGCCACCAGCAGAGGCGGAGGGGGTTCCGTCCACGAGCAGTACTTC. Amino acids: CATSRGGGGSVHEQYF.